The 30 T cell receptor beta chains below come from one sample, sequenced in a study of cytomegalovirus exposure and HLA in healthy donors. Vbeta (60) and Jbeta (13) primers were used in the PCR. Produced via immunoSEQ multiplex PCR; TCRdb's table is partial and in-frame only. Here the sample table reports approximately 70,000 clones. The sequenced sample was PBMCs. The receptors derive from a woman aged 25-40 years in good health and CMV-seronegative.

This sequence joins TRBV19 and TRBJ2-7, with TRBD1 matching 7 bases. The V segment lost 5 bases and the J segment 1 base; nucleotides outside the gene matches: 5. The CDR3 loop spans 14 amino acids. Germline CDR1 is LNHDA and CDR2 is SQIVND (reference sequence). Here the CDR3 reads CASSRQGQSYEQYF. The CDR3 DNA reads as TGTGCCAGTAGTCGACAGGGTCAATCCTACGAGCAGTACTTC.

The genes are TRBV29-1 and TRBJ1-5; D perhaps matches TRBD1 (6 bases). The V end lost 6 bases, the J end lost 0 bases, and 9 bases lay between the germline ends. CDR1 is SQVTM, CDR2 ANQGSEA, per germline. The CDR3 length is 13 residues. This CDR3 reads CSVRTVSNQPQHF. CDR3 sequence (DNA): TGCAGCGTGAGGACAGTTAGCAATCAGCCCCAGCATTTT.

This chain connects TRBV28 to TRBJ1-2; weak D call: TRBD1 (5 bases). The CDR3 is 14 residues long. CDR1 is MDHEN, CDR2 SYDVKM, per germline. Trimming removed 8 bases at V and 4 bases at J, with 17 bases between. For the CDR3, the DNA is TGTGCCAGCCGACTGGGGGGGAGACTCTATGGCTACACCTTC. It encodes CASRLGGRLYGYTF.

The V and J genes are TRBV13 and TRBJ1-4; D is possibly TRBD1 (5 bases). Germline CDR1 reads PRHDT; CDR2 reads FYEKMQ (reference sequence). CDR3 size: 15 residues. V gave up 2 bases and J gave up 8 bases, with 15 bases separating them. Here the CDR3 reads CASSLKRSGGEKLFF. The CDR3 DNA reads as TGTGCCAGCAGCTTAAAACGATCCGGGGGGGAAAAACTGTTTTTT.

The genes are TRBV7-9 and TRBJ2-7; 7 nucleotides line up with TRBD1. V shed 6 bases, J shed 5 bases, and the junction held 13 bases outside the gene matches. CDR3 length: 15 residues. The germline gives CDR1 SEHNR, CDR2 FQNEAQ (reference sequence). This chain's CDR3 is CASSRTGTDVNEQYF. The CDR3 DNA reads TGTGCCAGCAGTCGTACCGGGACAGATGTGAACGAGCAGTACTTC.

The rearrangement links TRBV7-9 to TRBJ2-3; D is uncertain. The CDR3 length is 13 residues. Between the trimmed V and J ends, which lost 5 bases and 0 bases, there was a span of 6 bases. Germline V gives CDR1 SEHNR, CDR2 FQNEAQ (reference sequence). CDR3 nucleotide sequence: TGTGCCAGCAGCACCACTAGCACAGATACGCAGTATTTT. This codes for CASSTTSTDTQYF.

The chain has TRBV7-2 and TRBJ2-5; 9 bases agree with TRBD1. The tail of the sequence fits TRBJ2-7 better, so the J call may be wrong. This CDR3 has 15 residues. CDR1 is SGHTA and CDR2 is FQGNSA in the germline V gene. The CDR3 loop is CASSLLGTGNYEQYF. CDR3 bases: TGTGCCAGCAGCCTCCTCGGGACAGGGAACTACGAGCAGTACTTC.

CDR3 bases: TGTGCCTGGATCAGGGCTAGCTCCTACAATGAGCAGTTCTTC. The encoded protein is CAWIRASSYNEQFF. V is TRBV30 and J is TRBJ2-1; D is possibly TRBD1 (5 bases). Trimming shortened V by 4 bases and J by 0 bases, and 10 bases separated the two germline ends. The germline CDR1 and CDR2 sequences are GTSNPN and SVGIG (reference sequence). This CDR3 has 14 amino acids.

The V and J genes are TRBV28 and TRBJ2-5; D possibly corresponds to TRBD1 (6 bases). V was pared by 5 bases and J by 2 bases, with 15 bases between. Germline V gives CDR1 MDHEN, CDR2 SYDVKM. CDR3 length: 15 amino acids. CDR3 region: CASSPLTRGQETQYF. CDR3 in DNA: TGTGCCAGCAGTCCTCTGACGAGGGGGCAAGAGACCCAGTACTTC.

The CDR3 DNA reads TGTGCCAGCAGCTTCTACCTCACCGGGGAGCTGTTTTTT. It yields the protein CASSFYLTGELFF. The chain employs TRBV7-2 and TRBJ2-2; unclear D gene. This CDR3 has 13 amino acids. V was pared by 3 bases and J by 4 bases, with 6 bases between. Germline CDR1 reads SGHTA; CDR2 reads FQGNSA.

The chain uses TRBV5-1 and TRBJ1-1, with a tentative D call TRBD1 (5 bases). Germline V gives CDR1 SGHRS, CDR2 YFSETQ. This CDR3 contains 14 residues. V shed 0 bases and J shed 4 bases, with 10 bases lying between them. The CDR3 coding sequence is TGCGCCAGCAGCTTGGTTCAGGGTCCCACTGAAGCTTTCTTT. Protein: CASSLVQGPTEAFF.

The rearrangement links TRBV7-3 to TRBJ2-3; D gene uncertain. The CDR3 contains 13 residues. Germline V gene sequence: CDR1 SGHTA, CDR2 FQGTGA. The V and J ends lost 5 bases and 3 bases respectively, with 9 bases between them. DNA for the CDR3: TGTGCCAGCAGCGATATAGATACAGATACGCAGTATTTT. Protein product: CASSDIDTDTQYF.

The chain employs TRBV6-1 and TRBJ2-2; D gene uncertain. Trimming removed 8 bases from V and 1 base from J, with 8 bases in between. The CDR3 is made up of 13 amino acids. Germline assignment: CDR1 MNHNS and CDR2 SASEGT. This CDR3 reads CASSTRNTGELFF. The CDR3 coding sequence is TGTGCCAGCTCGACACGGAACACCGGGGAGCTGTTTTTT.

The chain combines TRBV7-2 with TRBJ2-7; TRBD1 matches 10 bases. From germline, CDR1 is SGHTA and CDR2 FQGNSA. Germline trimming cut 6 bases from V and 4 bases from J; bases unmatched to any gene: 3. The CDR3 length is 13 residues. DNA of the CDR3: TGTGCCAGCAGACGGACAGGGGGTTACGAGCAGTACTTC. Encoded protein: CASRRTGGYEQYF.

Of note for this clone: The junction and the germline gene differ at one end; a read error may be behind it. This chain links TRBV6-1 with TRBJ1-6; weak D call: TRBD1 (5 bases). Germline assignment: CDR1 MNHNS and CDR2 SASEGT. The CDR3 has 16 amino acids. The CDR3: CASSASGGRHNSPLHF. The CDR3 coding sequence is TGTGCCAGCAGTGCATCCGGGGGGAGACACAATTCACCCCTACACTTT.

The rearrangement links TRBV19 to TRBJ2-2; D is uncertain. The germline gives CDR1 LNHDA, CDR2 SQIVND (reference sequence). This CDR3 has 12 residues. Between the trimmed V and J ends, which lost 7 bases and 4 bases, there was a span of 7 bases. CDR3: CASNQATGELFF. CDR3 sequence (DNA): TGTGCCAGTAATCAAGCCACCGGGGAGCTGTTTTTT.

The gene calls are TRBV29-1 and TRBJ1-1, with unresolved D. The germline gives CDR1 SQVTM, CDR2 ANQGSEA. Trimming cost V 3 bases and J 4 bases, with 6 bases left between them. The CDR3 is 11 residues long. This CDR3 is CSVDRGTEAFF. The CDR3 DNA follows: TGCAGCGTTGACCGCGGCACTGAAGCTTTCTTT.

The V and J genes are TRBV30 and TRBJ1-4; 7 positions agree with TRBD1. CDR1 is GTSNPN and CDR2 is SVGIG in the germline V gene (reference sequence). This CDR3 spans 11 amino acids. The J segment lost 14 bases and the V segment lost 5 bases, leaving 8 bases of the junction unmatched. CDR3 nucleotides: TGTGCCTGGGGAAGGGAGGACAGGCTGTTTTTT. It specifies CAWGREDRLFF.

The chain carries TRBV4-3 and TRBJ1-2; D is possibly TRBD1 (6 bases). Germline lookup yields CDR1 LGHNA and CDR2 YSLEER. This CDR3 comprises 13 residues. V lost 6 bases, J lost 6 bases, and 14 bases lay in between. The CDR3 bases are TGCGCCAGCAGGTCTGACAGGAGGAATGGCTACACCTTC. Its translation is CASRSDRRNGYTF.

V and J are TRBV28 and TRBJ1-5, with a possible D match to TRBD1 (6 bases). This CDR3 spans 12 amino acids. Germline CDR1 reads MDHEN; CDR2 reads SYDVKM. The germline V and J ends were trimmed by 7 bases and 6 bases, with 10 bases remaining between them. The CDR3 bases are TGTGCCAGCACTACAGGGTTTCAGCCCCAGCATTTT. This translates into CASTTGFQPQHF.

The V and J genes are TRBV29-1 and TRBJ1-2; no definite D call. The CDR3 consists of 12 residues. Trimming shortened V by 1 base and J by 5 bases, and 8 bases separated the two germline ends. Germline V lookup: CDR1 SQVTM, CDR2 ANQGSEA. CDR3 region: CSVEGQDYGYTF. The CDR3 DNA reads as TGCAGCGTTGAAGGCCAGGATTATGGCTACACCTTC.

This sequence joins TRBV28 and TRBJ2-7; 11 bases align to TRBD2. There are 14 residues in the CDR3. The V and J ends lost 2 bases and 4 bases, in that order; junction bases with no gene match: 1. Germline V lookup: CDR1 MDHEN, CDR2 SYDVKM. The CDR3 sequence: CASSLPSGGYEQYF. The DNA of the CDR3 is TGTGCCAGCAGTTTACCTAGCGGGGGGTACGAGCAGTACTTC.

The rearrangement joins TRBV30 to TRBJ2-2; D is possibly TRBD1 (6 bases). CDR1 is GTSNPN, CDR2 SVGIG, per germline (reference sequence). The CDR3 contains 17 residues. V was trimmed by 2 bases and J by 6 bases, leaving 22 bases between them. Here the CDR3 DNA reads TGTGCCTGGAGTCCCCCCCGGCTGGACAGATCGGCCGGGGAGCTGTTTTTT. Protein product: CAWSPPRLDRSAGELFF.

The genes are TRBV4-1 and TRBJ1-2; D remains unclear. CDR1 MGHRA and CDR2 YSYEKL come from the germline V gene. The CDR3 is made up of 13 amino acids. Trimming shortened V by 1 base and J by 8 bases, and 11 bases separated the two germline ends. The CDR3 region is CASSQVGPGGYTF. The CDR3 DNA follows: TGCGCCAGCAGCCAAGTCGGTCCCGGGGGCTACACCTTC.

The rearrangement links TRBV27 to TRBJ2-7, with TRBD1 identical over 9 bases. Germline loops: CDR1 MNHEY, CDR2 SMNVEV (reference sequence). CDR3 length: 15 amino acids. The V and J ends lost 6 bases and 2 bases, in that order; junction bases with no gene match: 8. The CDR3: CASRGGQGTTYEQYF. CDR3 coding DNA: TGTGCCAGCAGAGGGGGACAGGGTACAACCTACGAGCAGTACTTC.

This sequence joins TRBV29-1 and TRBJ1-2; D may be TRBD1 (5 bases). The CDR3 extends over 15 amino acids. Germline V gene lookup returns CDR1 SQVTM and CDR2 ANQGSEA. Trimming shortened V by 1 base and J by 6 bases, and 18 bases separated the two germline ends. In DNA form, the CDR3 reads TGCAGCGTTGAAGCCCTTAGGGGAAAAGGGGATGGCTACACCTTC. Amino acid sequence: CSVEALRGKGDGYTF.

V gene TRBV5-4 combines with J gene TRBJ2-4, with D hard to call. V was trimmed by 1 base and J by 6 bases, leaving 8 bases between them. CDR3 size: 13 residues. Germline CDR1 is SGHNT and CDR2 is YYREEE (reference sequence). CDR3 sequence: CASSLKPGNIQYF. The CDR3 DNA reads TGTGCCAGCAGCTTGAAACCGGGAAACATTCAGTACTTC.

V gene TRBV15 combines with J gene TRBJ1-4, with no clear D. The CDR3 is 16 amino acids. V shed 6 bases and J shed 7 bases, with 21 bases lying between them. Per the germline V gene, CDR1 is LNHNV and CDR2 is YYDKDF (reference sequence). The CDR3 protein is CATSPTYGEGSEKLFF. For the CDR3, the DNA is TGTGCCACCAGTCCCACCTATGGGGAAGGGAGTGAAAAACTGTTTTTT.

The rearrangement uses TRBV5-5 and TRBJ1-2; 7 nucleotides agree with TRBD1. The CDR3 runs to 14 residues. The germline gives CDR1 SGHKS, CDR2 YYEKEE (reference sequence). V trimming: 4 bases; J trimming: 3 bases; junction bases outside the gene matches: 6. CDR3 DNA sequence: TGTGCCAGCAGCGCCGGGACAGCGGACTATGGCTACACCTTC. This gives the protein CASSAGTADYGYTF.

The rearrangement uses TRBV19 and TRBJ1-6; D gene uncertain. This CDR3 contains 16 residues. V lost 6 bases, J lost 2 bases, and 14 bases lay in between. Germline-derived CDR1 and CDR2 are LNHDA and SQIVND (reference sequence). Written as DNA, the CDR3 is TGTGCCAGTAGCAACTCAGGCGGGACCTATAATTCACCCCTCCACTTT. As protein: CASSNSGGTYNSPLHF.